The 20 T cell receptor beta chains below all came from one sample that was sequenced in a study of Tregs in tolerant kidney transplant recipients. TCRdb's copy holds only in-frame clones and misses some; the assay was immunoSEQ multiplex PCR. The sample consists of around 77,000 clones, under 98% of them appearing once. The specimen comprised CD4+ T cells from blood, sampled before the transplant. The receptors were sampled from a human donor who received a combined kidney and bone marrow transplant.

The rearrangement links TRBV5-6 to TRBJ2-2; 9 bases match TRBD2. Per the germline V gene, CDR1 is SGHDT and CDR2 is YYEEEE. V shed 9 bases, J shed 4 bases, and the junction held 7 bases outside the gene matches. The CDR3 is 14 amino acids. The CDR3 loop reads CATKGAGGTGELFF. The CDR3 region has the DNA TGTGCCACCAAAGGAGCGGGAGGCACCGGGGAGCTGTTTTTT.

The chain has TRBV9 and TRBJ2-7; possibly TRBD1 for D (5 bases). Germline CDR1 SGDLS, CDR2 YYNGEE. The V end was cut by 3 bases, the J end by 4 bases, with 17 bases between. The CDR3 sequence is 15 residues long. CDR3 loop: CASSASQDLRYEQYF. The CDR3 DNA reads as TGTGCCAGCAGCGCCTCACAGGATCTTAGATACGAGCAGTACTTC.

V usage is TRBV19 and J usage is TRBJ2-2; the D is unclear. Germline V gene lookup returns CDR1 LNHDA and CDR2 SQIVND (reference sequence). This CDR3 comprises 14 residues. V shed 2 bases and J shed 3 bases, with 7 bases lying between them. The CDR3 sequence is CASSISRYTGELFF. CDR3 nucleotide sequence: TGTGCCAGTAGTATATCGAGGTACACCGGGGAGCTGTTTTTT.

The chain combines TRBV5-1 with TRBJ2-3, with 10 bases lining up with TRBD2. CDR3 length equals 16 residues. Germline assignment: CDR1 SGHRS and CDR2 YFSETQ. The junction had 8 bases not matched to a gene; V was cut back by 7 bases and J by 0 bases. The CDR3 loop reads CASSTPTSGSTDTQYF. The CDR3 nucleotides read TGCGCCAGCTCAACCCCGACTAGCGGGAGCACAGATACGCAGTATTTT.

Only one count was recorded for this clone. The V gene is TRBV7-2, the J gene TRBJ2-7; 7 bases map to TRBD1. The CDR3 is 15 residues long. V trimming: 3 bases; J trimming: 1 base; junction bases outside the gene matches: 6. CDR1 and CDR2 (germline): SGHTA, FQGNSA. This chain's CDR3 is CASSFDRAISYEQYF. The CDR3 DNA sequence: TGTGCCAGCAGCTTCGACAGGGCCATATCCTACGAGCAGTACTTC. The full variable domain, completed using reference TRBV7-2 and TRBJ2-7, is GAGVSQSPSNKVTEKGKDVELRCDPISGHTALYWYRQSLGQGLEFLIYFQGNSAPDKSGLPSDRFSAERTGGSVSTLTIQRTQQEDSAVYLCASSFDRAISYEQYFGPGTRLTVT.

This clone was detected only once. The genes are TRBV5-6 and TRBJ2-2; 9 bases fit TRBD1. V shed 0 bases, J shed 3 bases, and the junction held 0 bases outside the gene matches. Looked up from germline, CDR1 is SGHDT and CDR2 is YYEEEE. The CDR3 runs 15 residues. DNA of the CDR3: TGTGCCAGCAGCTTGGGGGACAGGGACACCGGGGAGCTGTTTTTT. Translation gives CASSLGDRDTGELFF.

The chain uses TRBV6-5 and TRBJ2-3, with D perhaps matching TRBD2 (6 bases). Between the trimmed V and J ends, which lost 2 bases and 1 base, there was a span of 10 bases. Germline V lookup: CDR1 MNHEY, CDR2 SVGAGI. The CDR3 has 15 amino acids. The CDR3 region is CASSYGGWGTDTQYF. DNA of the CDR3: TGTGCCAGCAGTTACGGGGGGTGGGGCACAGATACGCAGTATTTT.

The CDR3: CAISEWGGMNTEAFF. DNA of the CDR3: TGTGCCATCAGTGAGTGGGGGGGGATGAACACTGAAGCTTTCTTT. This chain joins TRBV10-3 and TRBJ1-1; a possible D gene is TRBD1 (5 bases). The length of the CDR3 is 15 residues. The germline V gene has CDR1 ENHRY and CDR2 SYGVKD. Trimming took off 1 base at V and 0 bases at J, with 9 bases between the two ends.

V usage is TRBV6-6 and J usage is TRBJ2-7; 7 bases are a match to TRBD2. V gave up 4 bases and J gave up 5 bases; unmatched junction bases: 8. CDR1 MNHNY and CDR2 SVGAGI come from the germline V gene (reference sequence). The CDR3 runs to 14 residues. CDR3 region: CASSSPGGFNEQYF. CDR3 bases: TGTGCCAGCAGTTCCCCGGGAGGCTTCAACGAGCAGTACTTC.

The V gene is TRBV14, the J gene TRBJ1-2, with 7 bases that match TRBD1. Germline loops: CDR1 SGHDN, CDR2 FVKESK. The CDR3 runs to 15 residues. V trimming: 4 bases; J trimming: 2 bases; junction bases outside the gene matches: 7. The DNA for the CDR3 is TGTGCCAGCAGCCCCGTACAGGGGTGGAACTATGGCTACACCTTC. This translates into CASSPVQGWNYGYTF. Full variable domain (remainder filled in from reference TRBV14 and TRBJ1-2): EAGVTQFPSHSVIEKGQTVTLRCDPISGHDNLYWYRRVMGKEIKFLLHFVKESKQDESGMPNNRFLAERTGGTYSTLKVQPAELEDSGVYFCASSPVQGWNYGYTFGSGTRLTVV.

The rearrangement joins TRBV7-9 to TRBJ1-4, with D maybe TRBD1 (5 bases). Germline V CDR1 and CDR2: SEHNR, FQNEAQ (reference sequence). Trimming stripped 3 bases from V and 6 bases from J, with 17 bases between. CDR3 size: 16 residues. CDR3 sequence: CASSFLKGLVDEKLFF. In DNA form, the CDR3 reads TGTGCCAGCAGCTTTCTAAAGGGGTTGGTGGATGAAAAACTGTTTTTT. The whole variable domain, remainder taken from reference TRBV7-9 and TRBJ1-4, is DTGVSQNPRHKITKRGQNVTFRCDPISEHNRLYWYRQTLGQGPEFLTYFQNEAQLEKSRLLSDRFSAERPKGSFSTLEIQRTEQGDSAMYLCASSFLKGLVDEKLFFGSGTQLSVL.

For this clone: The sample contains more than one DNA sequence encoding this CDR3. This sequence joins TRBV5-1 and TRBJ2-3, with 8 bases fitting TRBD2. Germline V gene data show CDR1 as SGHRS and CDR2 as YFSETQ. This CDR3 has 12 residues. J lost 11 bases, V lost 1 base, and 3 bases had no gene match. CDR3 protein: CASSLTGGEQYF. CDR3 nucleotides: TGCGCCAGCAGCTTGACCGGGGGGGAGCAGTATTTT. The variable domain in full, with the rest retrieved from reference TRBV5-1 and TRBJ2-3, is KAGVTQTPRYLIKTRGQQVTLSCSPISGHRSVSWYQQTPGQGLQFLFEYFSETQRNKGNFPGRFSGRQFSNSRSEMNVSTLELGDSALYLCASSLTGGEQYFGPGTRLTVL.

V usage is TRBV27 and J usage is TRBJ1-2; TRBD1 matches at 8 bases. This CDR3 region has 14 residues. Unmatched junction bases numbered 8, after V lost 9 bases and J lost 2 bases. The V gene's germline CDR1 is MNHEY and CDR2 SMNVEV (reference sequence). The CDR3 region is CASSLAGGNYGYTF. The DNA for the CDR3 is TGTGCCAGTTCGTTGGCAGGGGGCAACTATGGCTACACCTTC.

This chain connects TRBV7-3 to TRBJ2-2; tentative D call: TRBD2 (5 bases). Germline assignment: CDR1 SGHTA and CDR2 FQGTGA. The CDR3 totals 16 residues. The V and J ends lost 2 bases and 5 bases respectively, with 15 bases between them. The CDR3 here is CASSLGVGSGTGELFF. The CDR3 nucleotides are TGTGCCAGCAGCTTAGGCGTGGGGAGCGGAACCGGGGAGCTGTTTTTT.

The chain employs TRBV5-1 and TRBJ2-4, with D possibly TRBD2 on 5 matching bases. CDR3 length: 17 amino acids. The V gene's germline CDR1 is SGHRS and CDR2 YFSETQ. V was shortened by 2 bases and J by 0 bases, with 15 bases between the two germline ends. The DNA of the CDR3 is TGCGCCAGCAGCTTTCCCCGAGAGGGCCTAGCCAAAAACATTCAGTACTTC. It specifies CASSFPREGLAKNIQYF.

The chain has TRBV11-3 and TRBJ2-1; 7 bases line up with TRBD2. From germline, CDR1 is SGHNT and CDR2 YENEEA. J was trimmed by 0 bases and V by 3 bases; bases with no gene match: 2. The CDR3 runs 15 residues. CDR3 coding DNA: TGTGCCAGCAGCTTCGGGGGGATCTCCTACAATGAGCAGTTCTTC. It is translated as CASSFGGISYNEQFF.

The J gene is TRBJ2-2, the V gene TRBV12-5; TRBD1 matches at 7 bases. The CDR3 spans 17 residues. CDR1 LGHNT and CDR2 FRNRAP come from the germline V gene. J was trimmed by 1 base and V by 4 bases; bases with no gene match: 9. The CDR3 reads CASGSLPGQLNTGELFF. The CDR3 DNA sequence: TGTGCTAGTGGTTCCCTCCCGGGACAGCTGAACACCGGGGAGCTGTTTTTT.

The chain recombines TRBV5-1 with TRBJ2-7, with TRBD2 identical over 11 bases. Germline V gene data show CDR1 as SGHRS and CDR2 as YFSETQ. The CDR3 runs 16 residues. With 1 base clipped from V and 2 bases from J, the junction kept 5 bases outside the gene matches. CDR3 nucleotide sequence: TGCGCCAGCAGCTTGATCCCTAGCGGGAGGCCCTACGAGCAGTACTTC. The encoded protein is CASSLIPSGRPYEQYF.

V usage is TRBV29-1 and J usage is TRBJ1-2; TRBD1 matches at 7 bases. Germline-derived CDR1 and CDR2 are SQVTM and ANQGSEA. J lost 3 bases, V lost 4 bases, and 8 bases had no gene match. The CDR3 length is 14 residues. CDR3 residues: CSVAPWDRYYGYTF. The CDR3 nucleotides are TGCAGCGTTGCACCATGGGACAGATACTATGGCTACACCTTC.

The chain links TRBV7-8 to TRBJ2-7; D might be TRBD1 (5 bases). CDR1 and CDR2 (germline): SGHVS, FQNEAQ. Trimming pared 3 bases from V and 2 bases from J, leaving 8 bases between. The CDR3 is made up of 13 amino acids. The CDR3 DNA is TGTGCCAGCAGCTTTGGGGCTGCCTACGAGCAGTACTTC. It codes for CASSFGAAYEQYF.